This TCR beta chain was profiled in a study of T cells after yellow fever vaccination. Whole-study results and caveats: From the bulk population, abundant clonotypes could contaminate and appear within FACS-sorted repertoires. Reappearance after the booster was observed for most primary-vaccination clones (roughly 97% CD4, about 90% CD8).

Trimming stripped 6 bases from V and 9 bases from J, with 12 bases between. There are 12 residues in the CDR3. CDR1 and CDR2 (germline): SGHVS, FNYEAQ. MiXCR, run by TCRdb on the 5' RACE reads, gives a single entry per CDR3 protein. The table lists 450,000 to 600,000 distinct CDR3 sequences, approximately 15% of them singletons, with around 15% in the top ten. This clonotype occurred a few times. Antigen: not known. The source was PBMCs, collected on the day of the yellow fever booster vaccination. J is TRBJ2-1 and V is TRBV7-6, with D unclear. The sequence was collected from a man aged 30-40 years who received the YFV17D yellow fever vaccine. CDR3 protein: CASSHESREQFF. The CDR3 DNA sequence: TGTGCCAGCAGTCATGAGAGCCGTGAGCAGTTCTTC.